This T cell receptor beta chain was captured in a study of shared clonotypes between healthy human individuals. The CDR3 contains 15 residues. Germline V gene sequence: CDR1 SGHTA, CDR2 FQGTGA. Trimming removed 1 base from V and 3 bases from J; junction bases left unmatched: 3. Clones were sequenced by immunoSEQ multiplex PCR, and TCRdb holds only the in-frame ones, with some missing. The table includes roughly 2,500,000 clones, 93% detected once. The chain employs TRBV7-3 and TRBJ1-1; the match to TRBD1 covers 9 bases. Sequenced input: naive CD4+ T cells from PBMCs. As to subset: CD45RA+ positively selected. This receptor was taken from a man between 18 and 35 years old in good health. Some clones in this sample may be carry-over from other donors' samples. The CDR3 loop reads CASSLNRGRDTEAFF. DNA of the CDR3: TGTGCCAGCAGCTTAAACAGGGGGCGGGACACTGAAGCTTTCTTT.